The 23 T cell receptor beta chains below come from one sample, sequenced in a study of shared clonotypes between healthy human individuals (TCRdb year 2020). Library method: the immunoSEQ multiplex PCR assay. As stored in TCRdb, this immuneACCESS dataset retains in-frame rearrangements with V and J assigned. A fraction of the clones does not appear; measured against another copy, unresolved V genes explain less than half of the discrepancy, and the remainder lacks a known reason. Recorded for this sample are more than 400,000 clones; roughly 80% of them occurred a single time. The ten largest clones represent roughly an eighth of the sample. Sequenced material: PBMCs. These receptors were taken from a woman between 40 and 55 years old in good health. Some clones in this sample may be carry-over from other donors' samples.

Of note for this clone: A far larger clone is a single base away, which makes a read error likely. Other DNA sequences from this sample encode an identical CDR3 as well. The rearrangement joins TRBV30 to TRBJ1-6; D is perhaps TRBD1 (6 bases). Trimming pared 1 base from V and 4 bases from J, leaving 11 bases between. There are 15 residues in the CDR3. Per germline, CDR1 GTSNPN and CDR2 SVGIG (reference sequence). In DNA form, the CDR3 reads TGTGCCTGGAGTGGTAGGACAGCTTATAATTCACCCCTCCACTTT. Translation gives CAWSGRTAYNSPLHF.

The chain carries TRBV11-2 and TRBJ2-7; 13 bases align to TRBD2. The CDR3 spans 15 residues. The germline gives CDR1 SGHAT, CDR2 FQNNGV. V dropped 5 bases and J dropped 4; count of bases not matched to a gene: 5. This chain's CDR3 is CASSQGLAGVYEQYF. For the CDR3, the DNA is TGTGCCAGCAGCCAAGGACTAGCGGGAGTATACGAGCAGTACTTC.

This clone was counted a single time. The chain recombines TRBV5-1 with TRBJ2-3; no firm D call. The CDR3 loop spans 14 amino acids. Germline CDR1 and CDR2: SGHRS and YFSETQ. V dropped 0 bases and J dropped 0 bases, with 5 bases sitting between them. The CDR3 here is CASSLVASTDTQYF. The CDR3, as DNA: TGCGCCAGCAGCTTGGTGGCGAGCACAGATACGCAGTATTTT.

The chain joins TRBV30 to TRBJ1-4; 7 bases are shared with TRBD1. Germline-derived CDR1 and CDR2 are GTSNPN and SVGIG (reference sequence). The CDR3 has 13 amino acids. The ends lost 7 bases at V and 8 bases at J; junction bases unmatched: 10. CDR3 amino acids: CASLTGSGEKLFF. CDR3 DNA sequence: TGTGCCTCCCTGACAGGGAGCGGAGAAAAACTGTTTTTT. Based on the CDR3 plus reference TRBV30 and TRBJ1-4, the full variable domain is SQTIHQWPATLVQPVGSPLSLECTVEGTSNPNLYWYRQAAGRGLQLLFYSVGIGQISSEVPQNLSASRPQDRQFILSSKKLLLSDSGFYLCASLTGSGEKLFFGSGTQLSVL.

To note about this clone: A far more abundant clone sits one base away, making this likely a read error. The same CDR3 arises from other DNA sequences in this sample as well. The chain combines TRBV6-5 with TRBJ2-5; the match to TRBD1 covers 7 bases. The end of the DNA is better explained by TRBJ2-7, so the J call may be wrong. The CDR3 length is 16 residues. Germline CDR1 reads MNHEY; CDR2 reads SVGAGI. In DNA form, the CDR3 reads TGTGCCAGTAGTTACGGGACCCCAGGGGGCTCCTACGAGCAGTACTTC. Translated: CASSYGTPGGSYEQYF.

This clone has just a few counts. J is TRBJ1-2 and V is TRBV5-4; D might be TRBD1 (5 bases). The CDR3 is 12 amino acids. Trimming took 6 bases from V and 4 from J, leaving 10 bases between them. CDR1 SGHNT and CDR2 YYREEE come from the germline V gene (reference sequence). As DNA, the CDR3 is TGTGCCAGCACCCGGGACTCCTATGGCTACACCTTC. Its protein is CASTRDSYGYTF.

J is TRBJ2-7 and V is TRBV7-3, with D uncertain. CDR1 and CDR2 from the germline V gene are SGHTA and FQGTGA. The CDR3 is 17 amino acids. The V end lost 2 bases, the J end lost 2 bases, and 19 bases lay between the germline ends. Written as DNA, the CDR3 is TGTGCCAGCAGCTTATCTCACGGTGCGGACGGTACCTACGAGCAGTACTTC. It codes for CASSLSHGADGTYEQYF. Filled out from reference TRBV7-3 and TRBJ2-7, the complete variable domain reads GAGVSQTPSNKVTEKGKYVELRCDPISGHTALYWYRQSLGQGPEFLIYFQGTGAADDSGLPNDRFFAVRPEGSVSTLKIQRTERGDSAVYLCASSLSHGADGTYEQYFGPGTRLTVT.

In this sample, this clone turned up once. This chain uses TRBV27 with TRBJ2-2; 10 bases map to TRBD2. The CDR3 has 16 amino acids. Germline V gene lookup returns CDR1 MNHEY and CDR2 SMNVEV (reference sequence). After removal of 6 bases from V and 0 bases from J, the junction contained 4 bases not matched to a gene. The CDR3 here is CASRRTSGTNTGELFF. For the CDR3, the DNA is TGTGCCAGCAGGAGGACTAGCGGAACGAACACCGGGGAGCTGTTTTTT.

As concerns this clone: A read error may be the cause here, since a much bigger clone is one base away. The rearrangement uses TRBV6-1 and TRBJ1-1, with D perhaps TRBD1 (6 bases). The CDR3 runs 14 residues. Per the germline V gene, CDR1 is MNHNS and CDR2 is SASEGT. CDR3 region: CASTEMRGSTEAIF. CDR3 coding DNA: TGTGCCAGCACCGAGATGAGGGGGTCCACTGAAGCTATCTTT.

The genes are TRBV7-2 and TRBJ2-2, with 8 bases matching TRBD2. Germline values: CDR1 SGHTA, CDR2 FQGNSA. The length of the CDR3 is 16 residues. The V segment lost 3 bases and the J segment 6 bases; nucleotides outside the gene matches: 9. In nucleotides, the CDR3 is TGTGCCAGCAGCTTTCACGGGGCGGGAGGCCCCGGGGAGCTGTTTTTT. As protein: CASSFHGAGGPGELFF. The full variable domain, in which reference TRBV7-2 and TRBJ2-2 provide the parts outside the CDR3, is GAGVSQSPSNKVTEKGKDVELRCDPISGHTALYWYRQSLGQGLEFLIYFQGNSAPDKSGLPSDRFSAERTGGSVSTLTIQRTQQEDSAVYLCASSFHGAGGPGELFFGEGSRLTVL.

The J gene is TRBJ2-7, the V gene TRBV28; no firm D call. V was pared by 4 bases and J by 5 bases, with 15 bases between. The CDR3 loop spans 14 amino acids. Germline CDR1 is MDHEN and CDR2 is SYDVKM. CDR3 sequence: CASSSSPPQDEQYF. The CDR3 coding sequence is TGTGCCAGCAGTTCCTCTCCTCCTCAGGACGAGCAGTACTTC.

This clone was seen once. The chain joins TRBV4-1 to TRBJ1-1; D is ambiguous. CDR3 length: 14 amino acids. With 3 bases removed from V and 0 bases from J, the gap between germline ends came to 8 bases. The germline CDR1 and CDR2 sequences are MGHRA and YSYEKL. The CDR3 DNA sequence: TGCGCCAGCAGCCAGGGCGGATTGAACACTGAAGCTTTCTTT. It encodes CASSQGGLNTEAFF.

This chain joins TRBV7-3 and TRBJ2-2, with D possibly being TRBD1 or TRBD2 (5 bases each). Germline loops: CDR1 SGHTA, CDR2 FQGTGA. The CDR3 runs 18 residues. Between the trimmed V and J ends, which lost 2 bases and 4 bases, there was a span of 20 bases. CDR3 DNA sequence: TGTGCCAGCAGCTTACCCTCTTTTGGGGGAGTGATCACCGGGGAGCTGTTTTTT. Its translation is CASSLPSFGGVITGELFF.

V gene TRBV9 combines with J gene TRBJ1-2; the D gene is possibly TRBD1 (5 bases). Germline V gene lookup returns CDR1 SGDLS and CDR2 YYNGEE. The ends were cut back, 0 bases at V and 6 bases at J, with 9 bases in the middle. The CDR3 has 13 amino acids. The CDR3 DNA sequence: TGTGCCAGCAGCGTAGCTGGAGGGGATGGCTACACCTTC. Amino acid sequence: CASSVAGGDGYTF.

The chain employs TRBV30 and TRBJ1-2; TRBD1 agrees at 9 bases. This CDR3 has 15 residues. The J segment lost 3 bases and the V segment lost 0 bases, leaving 5 bases of the junction unmatched. Germline lookup yields CDR1 GTSNPN and CDR2 SVGIG (reference sequence). The chain's CDR3 is CAWSVGTGIDYGYTF. The CDR3 DNA follows: TGTGCCTGGAGTGTAGGGACAGGGATAGACTATGGCTACACCTTC.

This chain connects TRBV12-5 to TRBJ2-1; no reliable D call. This CDR3 spans 14 amino acids. Trimming shortened V by 1 base and J by 9 bases, and 13 bases separated the two germline ends. Germline V gene sequence: CDR1 LGHNT, CDR2 FRNRAP. In DNA, the CDR3 is TGTGCTAGTGGTTTGGGAGGACCTGAACGTGAGCAGTTCTTC. Protein: CASGLGGPEREQFF. Full variable domain (remainder filled in from reference TRBV12-5 and TRBJ2-1): DARVTQTPRHKVTEMGQEVTMRCQPILGHNTVFWYRQTMMQGLELLAYFRNRAPLDDSGMPKDRFSAEMPDATLATLKIQPSEPRDSAVYFCASGLGGPEREQFFGPGTRLTVL.

Notes on this clone: This is likely a read error, given that the CDR3 carries no conserved phenylalanine or tryptophan at its end. This chain connects TRBV9 to TRBJ2-3, with D unresolved. The CDR3 sequence is 12 residues long. The V gene's germline CDR1 is SGDLS and CDR2 YYNGEE. Deletions cut 4 bases from V and 6 bases from J, with 9 bases between. The CDR3 region has the DNA TGTGCCAGCAGCTCTAGTTCTGATACGCAGTATCTT. Encoded protein: CASSSSSDTQYL.

The chain carries TRBV29-1 and TRBJ1-1, with D maybe TRBD1 (5 bases). Trimming took off 4 bases at V and 2 bases at J, with 11 bases between the two ends. The V gene's germline CDR1 is SQVTM and CDR2 ANQGSEA. CDR3 length: 13 amino acids. The CDR3 coding sequence is TGCAGCGTTGGGGACCAGGGTAACACTGAAGCTTTCTTT. It is translated as CSVGDQGNTEAFF. The variable domain in full, completed from reference TRBV29-1 and TRBJ1-1, reads SAVISQKPSRDICQRGTSLTIQCQVDSQVTMMFWYRQQPGQSLTLIATANQGSEATYESGFVIDKFPISRPNLTFSTLTVSNMSPEDSSIYLCSVGDQGNTEAFFGQGTRLTVV.

The rearrangement links TRBV6-1 to TRBJ2-3; perhaps TRBD2 as D (7 bases). Trimming cost V 2 bases and J 8 bases, with 20 bases left between them. CDR1 and CDR2 (germline): MNHNS, SASEGT. The CDR3 length is 16 residues. CDR3 region: CASSESRGGSRRTQYF. DNA for the CDR3: TGTGCCAGCAGTGAAAGTAGGGGGGGGTCCCGCCGTACGCAGTATTTT.

V usage is TRBV18 and J usage is TRBJ2-5, with 8 bases lining up with TRBD2. Trimming cost V 3 bases and J 2 bases; bases outside gene matches: 5. Per the germline V gene, CDR1 is KGHSH and CDR2 is LQKENI. The CDR3 sequence is 15 residues long. The CDR3 region has the DNA TGTGCCAGCTCACCTCTACTAGCGGTACAAGAGACCCAGTACTTC. As protein: CASSPLLAVQETQYF.

A note on this clone: Only one base separates this from a far larger clonotype, so it likely reflects a read error. This rearrangement joins TRBV29-1 to TRBJ2-7; the match to TRBD1 covers 7 bases. The V and J ends lost 5 bases and 6 bases, in that order; junction bases with no gene match: 13. Germline loops: CDR1 SQVTM, CDR2 ANQGSEA. The CDR3 covers 14 residues. Here the CDR3 reads CSVTPGGRSLEQYF. The CDR3 DNA sequence: TGCAGCGTTACTCCAGGGGGTAGGTCTCTCGAGCAGTACTTC.

This chain joins TRBV6-4 and TRBJ1-1; possible D gene TRBD1, 5 bases. The V gene lost 3 bases and the J gene lost 1 base, with 12 bases spanning the gap. Germline CDR1 and CDR2: MRHNA and SNTAGT. There are 15 residues in the CDR3. The CDR3 spells CASSDVWGENTEAFF. The CDR3, as DNA: TGTGCCAGCAGTGATGTGTGGGGGGAGAACACTGAAGCTTTCTTT.

The chain uses TRBV5-1 and TRBJ2-1; no definite D call. The CDR3 spans 15 residues. Looked up from germline, CDR1 is SGHRS and CDR2 is YFSETQ. Trimming left V 0 bases short and J 0 bases short, with 7 bases between. The CDR3 protein is CASSLEGISYNEQFF. As DNA, the CDR3 is TGCGCCAGCAGCTTGGAGGGAATCTCCTACAATGAGCAGTTCTTC. Full variable domain (rest looked up from reference TRBV5-1 and TRBJ2-1): KAGVTQTPRYLIKTRGQQVTLSCSPISGHRSVSWYQQTPGQGLQFLFEYFSETQRNKGNFPGRFSGRQFSNSRSEMNVSTLELGDSALYLCASSLEGISYNEQFFGPGTRLTVL.